A selection of T cell receptor beta chains follows, all from one sample in a study of control samples from healthy donors and cancer patients. The method was immunoSEQ multiplex PCR; TCRdb's version includes in-frame clones alone and lacks a portion of them. The table includes over 150,000 clones, about 91% detected once. Sequenced sample: blood. Receptor source: a middle-aged woman in good health. CDR3s include the opening cysteine and the closing phenylalanine or tryptophan. D genes are given only for firm matches. Clone sizes are given selectively: once, few, many, or a class where the clone is expanded.

>NA|TRBJ1-1|TRBV7-2|NA
TGTGCCAGCAGCTACCGGGGACTGAACACTGAAGCTTTCTTT
CASSYRGLNTEAFF
>NA|TRBJ2-3|TRBV28|NA
TGTGCGGGGAGGGGGAGGAGGACAGATACGCAGTATTTT
CAGRGRRTDTQYF
>NA|TRBJ2-3|TRBV5-4|NA
TGTGCCAGCAGCCTCGACCCCAGCACAGATACGCAGTATTTT
CASSLDPSTDTQYF
>NA|TRBJ1-2|TRBV5-1|NA
TGCGCCAGCAGCTCGGGAATGGGGGGTATAAACTATGGCTACACCTTC
CASSSGMGGINYGYTF
>NA|TRBJ2-7|TRBV7-6|TRBD2
TGTGCCAGCAGCCTTAGCGGGGATGGCTACGAGCAGTACTTC
CASSLSGDGYEQYF
>few|TRBJ2-5|TRBV5-1|TRBD2
TGCGCCAGCAGCTTGGTCGGTAGCGGGGCGCAAGAGACCCAGTACTTC
CASSLVGSGAQETQYF
>NA|TRBJ2-7|TRBV2|NA
TGTGCCAGCAGTGAGTACCGGTTCTACGAGCAGTACTTC
CASSEYRFYEQYF
>NA|TRBJ2-2|TRBV5-1|TRBD1
TGCGCCAGCAGCTATAGGGGGCCCATGAACACCGGGGAGCTGTTTTTT
CASSYRGPMNTGELFF
>NA|TRBJ2-3|TRBV11-2|NA
TGTGCCAGCAGCTTAGGCGGCGCGGACTTCACAGATACGCAGTATTTT
CASSLGGADFTDTQYF
>NA|TRBJ1-1|TRBV5-1|TRBD1
TGCGCCAGCAGCTTGGCCGGGGCAGGGGGCACTGAAGCTTTCTTT
CASSLAGAGGTEAFF
>NA|TRBJ1-5|TRBV10-2|NA
TGCGCCACCGGCAAGGCATACAATCAGCCCCAGCATTTT
CATGKAYNQPQHF
>NA|TRBJ1-1|TRBV5-1|NA
TGCGCCAGCAGCTTGGAACCGGCCGGGAGGGGCACTGAAGCTTTCTTT
CASSLEPAGRGTEAFF
>few|TRBJ1-1|TRBV6-5|NA
TGTGCCAGCAAATCTGACGGGGGGTCGGCTTTCTTT
CASKSDGGSAFF
>NA|TRBJ1-5|TRBV28|NA
TGTGCCAGCAGTTATGCGGGAGGTCAGCCCCAGCATTTT
CASSYAGGQPQHF
>NA|TRBJ2-7|TRBV4-1|NA
TGCGCCAGCAGCCAAGGTGGAGGGGCAGGGGTGGGCGAGCAGTACTTC
CASSQGGGAGVGEQYF
>NA|TRBJ2-1|TRBV7-2|NA
TGTGCCAGCACCAGAGGAGCGGCGGCCCCCGGTGAGCAGTTCTTC
CASTRGAAAPGEQFF
>once|TRBJ2-2|TRBV29-1|NA
TGCAGCGTTCAGACAACCGGGGAGCTGTTTTTT
CSVQTTGELFF
>NA|TRBJ2-2|TRBV5-1|NA
TGCGCCAGCAGTCGAGACAGACCAGACACCGGGGAGCTGTTTTTT
CASSRDRPDTGELFF
>NA|TRBJ1-2|TRBV20-1|NA
TGCAGTGCCAGTGGGGCAGAGACCTATGGCTACACCTTC
CSASGAETYGYTF
>NA|TRBJ2-1|TRBV2|TRBD2
TGTGCCAGCAGCCAGATAGCGGGGGGAACTTACAATGAGCAGTTCTTC
CASSQIAGGTYNEQFF
>NA|TRBJ1-5|TRBV20-1|NA
TGCAGTGCTAGTGTACCGGCGAGCAATCAGCCCCAGCATTTT
CSASVPASNQPQHF
>NA|TRBJ1-1|TRBV7-9|NA
TGTGCCAGCAGCCCACACGCCACTGAAGCTTTCTTT
CASSPHATEAFF
>NA|TRBJ2-1|TRBV6-6|TRBD2
TGTGCCAGCAGTAAGGGACTAGCGATCGATGAGCAGTTCTTC
CASSKGLAIDEQFF
>NA|TRBJ2-7|TRBV6-5|TRBD1
TGTGCCAGCGACAGGGCCACCTCCCGGTACGAGCAGTACTTC
CASDRATSRYEQYF
>NA|TRBJ2-1|TRBV2|TRBD2
TGTGCCAGCATCGAGACGCTAGCGGGGGCACCATTACTAGTGATCTCCTACAATGAGCAGTTCTTC
CASIETLAGAPLLVISYNEQFF
>NA|TRBJ2-5|TRBV25-1|TRBD1
TGTGCCAGCAGTGAAATGACAGGGATAGAGACCCAGTACTTC
CASSEMTGIETQYF
>NA|TRBJ2-3|TRBV19|TRBD2
TGTGCCAGTAGTTGGCGGGGGGGCCGAGCAGATACGCAGTATTTT
CASSWRGGRADTQYF
>NA|TRBJ1-1|TRBV7-2|NA
TGTGCCAGCAGGTGGGAGGGGAACACTGAAGCTTTCTTT
CASRWEGNTEAFF